This is a list of T cell receptor beta chains from one sample in a study of OX40 agonist ivuxolimab in advanced cancers. Generated by immunoSEQ multiplex PCR, the TCRdb table keeps only in-frame clones and is missing some. The table records 40,000 to 60,000 clones, nearly 80% of them present only once. The starting material was CD4+ or CD8+ T cells sorted from blood, obtained in a trial of the OX40 agonist ivuxolimab. The receptors were sampled from an adult with an advanced solid tumor such as melanoma, head and neck, liver or kidney cancer. CDR3s include the opening cysteine and the closing phenylalanine or tryptophan.

v_call cdr3_aa
TRBV5-1 CASTRWGTEDPNTEAFF
TRBV2 CASSVNPRGAGYTF
TRBV9 CASSPRHTAGDEQYF
TRBV9 CASSSPRGELFF
TRBV7-2 CASSALAGGPYEQYF
TRBV6-5 CASIVPSGGYTF
TRBV19 CASSIRGSNYGYTF
TRBV14 CASSQTSENSYEQYF
TRBV2 CASSVPITYEQYF
TRBV30 CAWSVGQGQPQHF
TRBV19 CASSISGGTFYEQYF
TRBV9 CASSIQGRRYTF
TRBV2 CASKYYGEQYF
TRBV7-8 CASSSRKSYNEQFF
TRBV18 CASSPQAPGASQPQHF
TRBV7-9 CASSLSGTSFYEQYF
TRBV27 CASSPSGRPYNEQFF
TRBV10-3 CATQWESYNEQFF
TRBV4-3 CASSQSLLDTQYF
TRBV15 CATSRAPLAGDEQYF
TRBV11-1 CASARQLNTGELFF
TRBV4-3 CASSQELVSGEYNEQFF
TRBV6-4 CASSPDRMNTEAFF
TRBV18 CASSPDSPSGANVLTF
TRBV2 CASSEELAGVNGGELFF
TRBV30 CAWNPGSGYTF
TRBV9 CASSVGLYGYTF
TRBV5-4 CASSSHGTHYEQYF
TRBV9 CASSGGGFRNTEAFF
TRBV5-4 CASSNSGSSYNEQFF
TRBV5-1 CASSLRTGSHEQYF
TRBV18 CASSARSSYNEQFF
TRBV5-4 CASSQNRVTEKLFF
TRBV2 CASSQHTEAFF
TRBV29-1 CSVEGDSFGTDTQYF
TRBV19 CASSIQGNTEAFF
TRBV5-1 CASSQGLAGNNEQFF
TRBV6-5 CASSPGLAGEQFF
TRBV5-1 CASSFSPGQGADQPQHF
TRBV19 CASSLGGRTDTQYF
TRBV7-8 CASSLVEGWDTEAFF
TRBV10-3 CAISPSGTGVSEAFF
TRBV5-1 CASSLARDSVSYEQYF
TRBV28 CASSPIENTIYF
TRBV4-1 CASSQARWAGNTEAFF
TRBV27 CASSFSQGPYEQYF
TRBV5-4 CASSRGMGQNTDTQYF
TRBV5-5 CASTRGTDYGYTF
TRBV7-2 CASSEQGAGTQYF
TRBV2 CASSELSVANSPLHF
TRBV6-5 CASSTEGQGVYEQYF
TRBV27 CASSLRGGTEAFF
TRBV11-3 CASSWTGAYNEQFF
TRBV19 CASSIDGSGPGNTIYF
TRBV14 CASSQFRGVQETQYF
TRBV28 CASRTRGFTGELFF
TRBV27 CASSSREGLLDEQFF